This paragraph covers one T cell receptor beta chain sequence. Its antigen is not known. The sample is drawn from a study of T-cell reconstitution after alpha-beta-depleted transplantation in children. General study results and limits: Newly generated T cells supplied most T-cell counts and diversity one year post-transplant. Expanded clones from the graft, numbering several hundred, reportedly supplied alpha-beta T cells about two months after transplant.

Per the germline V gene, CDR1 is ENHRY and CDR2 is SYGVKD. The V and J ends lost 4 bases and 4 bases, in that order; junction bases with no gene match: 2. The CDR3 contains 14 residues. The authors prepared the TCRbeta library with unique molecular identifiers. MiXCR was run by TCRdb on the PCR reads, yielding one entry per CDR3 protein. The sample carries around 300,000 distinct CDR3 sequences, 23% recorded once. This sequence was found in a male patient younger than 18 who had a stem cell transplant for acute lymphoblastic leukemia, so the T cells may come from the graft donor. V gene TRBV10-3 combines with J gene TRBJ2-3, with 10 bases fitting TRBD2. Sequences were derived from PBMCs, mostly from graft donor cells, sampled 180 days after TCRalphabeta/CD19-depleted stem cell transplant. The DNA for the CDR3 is TGTGCCATCAGTGCAAGCGGGAGGGCAGATACGCAGTATTTT. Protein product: CAISASGRADTQYF.